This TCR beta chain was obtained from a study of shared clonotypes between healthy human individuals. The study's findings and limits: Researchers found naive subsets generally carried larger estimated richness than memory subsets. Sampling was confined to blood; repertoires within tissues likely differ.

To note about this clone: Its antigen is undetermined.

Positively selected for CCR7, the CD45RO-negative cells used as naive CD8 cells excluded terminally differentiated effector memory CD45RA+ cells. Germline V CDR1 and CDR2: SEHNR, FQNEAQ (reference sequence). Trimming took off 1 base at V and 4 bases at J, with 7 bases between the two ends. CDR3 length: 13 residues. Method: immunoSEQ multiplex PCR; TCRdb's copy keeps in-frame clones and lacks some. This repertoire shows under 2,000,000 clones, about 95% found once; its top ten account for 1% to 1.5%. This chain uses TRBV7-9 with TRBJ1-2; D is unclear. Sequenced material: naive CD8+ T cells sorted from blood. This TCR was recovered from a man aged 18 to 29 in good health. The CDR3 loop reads CASSLGDLYGYTF. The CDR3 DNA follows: TGTGCCAGCAGCTTAGGGGATCTCTATGGCTACACCTTC.